This paragraph reports one T cell receptor (beta chain). The entry originates in a study of Ad26.COV2.S vaccination and SARS-CoV-2 variants. TCRdb keeps only in-frame clones here, not all; method: immunoSEQ multiplex PCR. This table holds about 350,000 clones, approximately 90% found once. V lost 5 bases and J 3 bases, leaving 14 bases between the germline ends. Germline CDR1 reads MNHEY; CDR2 reads SVGAGI. The CDR3 spans 14 residues. V and J are TRBV6-5 and TRBJ2-7; D remains ambiguous. The sequence was collected from a human donor who had recovered from COVID-19. The source was peripheral blood, collected after recovery from COVID-19. The CDR3: CASSLERVDYEQYF. The DNA of the CDR3 is TGTGCCAGCAGTCTGGAACGGGTAGACTACGAGCAGTACTTC.